The T cell receptor (beta chain) described here comes from a study of shared clonotypes between healthy human individuals. Genomic DNA of each subset was evenly split across several immunoSEQ plates. The data were produced by immunoSEQ multiplex PCR, yet TCRdb's version contains in-frame clones alone and is incomplete. The table lists under 650,000 clones, 90% to 96% of them singletons. Trimming took off 6 bases at V and 4 bases at J, with 24 bases between the two ends. Per the germline V gene, CDR1 is KGHSH and CDR2 is LQKENI. The CDR3 sequence is 17 residues long. The sequencing sample was made of naive CD4+ T cells sorted from blood. As to subset: CD45RA+ positively selected. The chain links TRBV18 to TRBJ1-2, with a weak D call TRBD1 (5 bases). This clonotype originated in a woman aged 25 to 39 in good health. As DNA, the CDR3 is TGTGCCAGCTCGGCCGGGACCGCGACAATCAAAGGCTATGGCTACACCTTC. Translation: CASSAGTATIKGYGYTF.